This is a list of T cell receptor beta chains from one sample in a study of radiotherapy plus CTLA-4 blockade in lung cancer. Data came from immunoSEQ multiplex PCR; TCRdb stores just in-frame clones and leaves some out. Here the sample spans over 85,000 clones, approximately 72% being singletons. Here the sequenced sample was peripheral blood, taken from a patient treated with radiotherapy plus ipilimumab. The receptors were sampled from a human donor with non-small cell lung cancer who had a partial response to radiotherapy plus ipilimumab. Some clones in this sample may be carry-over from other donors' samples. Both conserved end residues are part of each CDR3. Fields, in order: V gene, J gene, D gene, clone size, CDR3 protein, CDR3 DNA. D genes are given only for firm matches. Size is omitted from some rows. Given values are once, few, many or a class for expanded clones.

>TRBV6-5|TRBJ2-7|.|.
CASTATSNEQYF
TGTGCCAGTACTGCGACTTCAAACGAGCAGTACTTC
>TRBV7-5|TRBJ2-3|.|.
CVRSLRVPHLHLSTDTQYF
TGTGTCAGAAGCTTACGGGTCCCCCATTTACACCTTAGCACAGATACGCAGTATTTT
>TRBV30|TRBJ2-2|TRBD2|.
CAWRPNRGLAVTGELFF
TGTGCCTGGAGACCTAATAGGGGACTAGCGGTGACCGGGGAGCTGTTTTTT
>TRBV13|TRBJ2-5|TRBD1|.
CASSQGWVRGETQYF
TGTGCCAGCAGCCAAGGCTGGGTCAGGGGGGAGACCCAGTACTTC
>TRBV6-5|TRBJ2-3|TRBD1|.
CASRRQGASTDTQYF
TGTGCCAGCAGGCGACAGGGGGCATCCACAGATACGCAGTATTTT
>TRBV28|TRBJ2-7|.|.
CASSWTAGVPSFYEQYF
TGTGCCAGCAGTTGGACAGCCGGGGTCCCCTCTTTTTACGAGCAGTACTTC
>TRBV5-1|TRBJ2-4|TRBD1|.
CASSWGQGRNIQYF
TGCGCCAGCAGCTGGGGACAGGGTCGAAACATTCAGTACTTC
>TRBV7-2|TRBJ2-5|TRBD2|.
CASSLSGLAVRGTQYF
TGTGCCAGCAGCTTATCGGGACTAGCTGTGAGAGGGACCCAGTACTTC
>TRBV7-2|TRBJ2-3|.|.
CASSLALVSGSTDTQYF
TGTGCCAGCAGCTTAGCGCTGGTAAGCGGGAGCACAGATACGCAGTATTTT
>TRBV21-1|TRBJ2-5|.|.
CASSNPLKDYRRETQYF
TGTGCCAGCAGCAATCCCTTGAAGGACTACCGTAGAGAGACCCAGTACTTC
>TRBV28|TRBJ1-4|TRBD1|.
CASSFPPFGTGLEKLFF
TGTGCCAGCAGTTTCCCTCCCTTCGGGACAGGGTTAGAAAAACTGTTTTTT
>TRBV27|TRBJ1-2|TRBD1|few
CASSFLTGDRGYTF
TGTGCCAGCAGTTTCCTAACAGGGGATCGTGGCTACACCTTC
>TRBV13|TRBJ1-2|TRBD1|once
CASSLGGRGYGYTF
TGTGCCAGCAGCTTAGGCGGCAGGGGGTATGGCTACACCTTC
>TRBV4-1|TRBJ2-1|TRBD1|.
CASSQTTGTGPYNEQFF
TGCGCCAGCAGCCAAACAACCGGGACAGGCCCTTACAATGAGCAGTTCTTC
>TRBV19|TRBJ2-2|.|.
CASRDHGTGTGELFF
TGTGCCAGTAGAGACCACGGGACTGGCACCGGGGAGCTGTTTTTT
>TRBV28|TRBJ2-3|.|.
CASSPLAKSMDF
TGTGCCAGCAGTCCTCTAGCTAAATCGATGGATTTT
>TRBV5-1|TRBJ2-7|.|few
CASSLGAVSSEQYF
TGCGCCAGCAGCTTGGGGGCAGTCTCGTCCGAGCAGTACTTC
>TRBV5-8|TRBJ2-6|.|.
CASSLALGANVLTF
TGTGCCAGCAGCTTGGCACTCGGGGCCAACGTCCTGACTTTC
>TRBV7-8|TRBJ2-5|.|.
CASSSPTPQYF
TGTGCCAGCAGCTCCCCGACTCCCCAGTACTTC
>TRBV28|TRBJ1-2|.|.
CASNTGVYGYTF
TGTGCCAGCAACACGGGGGTCTATGGCTACACCTTC
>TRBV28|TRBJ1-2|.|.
CASSPSPYGYTF
TGTGCCAGCAGTCCCTCCCCCTATGGCTACACCTTC
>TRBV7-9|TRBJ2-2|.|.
CASSFQGTGELFF
TGTGCCAGCAGCTTTCAGGGGACCGGGGAGCTGTTTTTT
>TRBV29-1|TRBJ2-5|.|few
CSSGHSNQETQYF
TGCAGCTCGGGACACTCCAACCAAGAGACCCAGTACTTC
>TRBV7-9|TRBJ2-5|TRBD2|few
CASSLGSGNFQETQYF
TGTGCCAGCAGCTTAGGGAGCGGGAACTTCCAAGAGACCCAGTACTTC
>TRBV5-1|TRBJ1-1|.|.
CASSLEGRTEAFF
TGCGCCAGCAGCTTGGAGGGGAGGACTGAAGCTTTCTTT
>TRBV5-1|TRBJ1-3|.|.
CASSLAGSSGNTIYF
TGCGCCAGCAGCTTGGCGGGTAGCTCTGGAAACACCATATATTTT
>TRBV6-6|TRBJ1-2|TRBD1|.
CASSSGLGQAYGYTF
TGTGCCAGCAGTTCGGGTCTCGGACAGGCCTATGGCTACACCTTC
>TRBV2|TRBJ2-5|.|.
CASSEEGLGGGQYF
TGTGCCAGCAGTGAAGAAGGACTAGGGGGTGGGCAGTACTTC
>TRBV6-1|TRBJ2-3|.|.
CASSGQWSTDTQYF
TGTGCCAGCAGCGGACAGTGGAGCACAGATACGCAGTATTTT
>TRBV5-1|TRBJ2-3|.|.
CASSLVPYTDTQYF
TGCGCCAGCAGCTTGGTGCCCTATACAGATACGCAGTATTTT
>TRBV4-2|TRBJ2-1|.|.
CASSQGVRGNEQFF
TGTGCCAGCAGCCAAGGTGTCAGGGGCAATGAGCAGTTCTTC
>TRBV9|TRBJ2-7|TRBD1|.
CASSPRTGTGNHEQYF
TGTGCCAGCAGCCCGAGGACCGGGACAGGGAACCACGAGCAGTACTTC
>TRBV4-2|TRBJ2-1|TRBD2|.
CASSHLAGNEQFF
TGTGCCAGCAGCCATTTAGCGGGAAATGAGCAGTTCTTC
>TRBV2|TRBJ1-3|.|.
CASSERQVGNTIYF
TGTGCCAGCAGTGAAAGACAGGTTGGAAACACCATATATTTT
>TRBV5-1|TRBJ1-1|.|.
CASRSTGSGAFF
TGCGCCAGCAGGTCTACAGGTTCCGGGGCTTTCTTT
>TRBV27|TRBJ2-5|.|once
CASSWQGRRETQYF
TGTGCCAGCAGTTGGCAGGGGCGCCGTGAGACCCAGTACTTC
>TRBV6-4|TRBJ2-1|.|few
CASSAEAGGEQFF
TGTGCCAGCAGTGCGGAGGCAGGGGGGGAGCAGTTCTTC
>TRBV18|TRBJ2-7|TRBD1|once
CASSSTGTGGYEQYF
TGTGCCAGCTCATCTACCGGGACAGGGGGCTACGAGCAGTACTTC
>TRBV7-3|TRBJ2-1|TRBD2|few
CASSKGSGTGYNEQFF
TGTGCCAGCAGCAAAGGTAGCGGGACTGGCTACAATGAGCAGTTCTTC
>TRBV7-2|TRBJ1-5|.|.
CASSGGGWDQPQHF
TGTGCCAGCAGTGGCGGGGGCTGGGATCAGCCCCAGCATTTT
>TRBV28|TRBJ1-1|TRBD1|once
CASSVTGDSTEAFF
TGTGCCAGCAGTGTTACAGGGGACAGCACTGAAGCTTTCTTT
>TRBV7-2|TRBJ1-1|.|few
CATSQQGNTEAFF
TGTGCCACCTCCCAGCAGGGGAACACTGAAGCTTTCTTT
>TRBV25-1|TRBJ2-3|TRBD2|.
CASSLAASTDTQYF
TGTGCCAGCTCGCTAGCGGCAAGCACAGATACGCAGTATTTT
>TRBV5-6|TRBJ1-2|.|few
CASSLRPGRVFGSWGYTF
TGTGCCAGCAGCTTGCGGCCAGGGCGTGTATTTGGGTCCTGGGGCTACACCTTC
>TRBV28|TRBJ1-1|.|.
CASSSPGEGTEAFF
TGTGCCAGCAGTTCCCCAGGGGAGGGAACTGAAGCTTTCTTT
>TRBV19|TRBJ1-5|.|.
CASSTRGNSNQPQHF
TGTGCCAGTAGTACCCGAGGGAATAGCAATCAGCCCCAGCATTTT
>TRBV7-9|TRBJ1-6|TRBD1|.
CASSSGTGARSPLHF
TGTGCCAGCAGCTCCGGGACAGGGGCGAGGTCACCCCTCCACTTT
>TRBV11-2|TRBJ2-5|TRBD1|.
CASSPSRQGVNF
TGTGCCAGCAGCCCTAGTCGACAGGGGGTTAACTTC
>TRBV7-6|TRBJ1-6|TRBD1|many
CASSLAGAGTGFSPLHF
TGTGCCAGCAGCTTAGCTGGCGCCGGGACAGGATTTTCACCCCTCCACTTT